The 13 T cell receptor beta chains below come from one sample, sequenced in a study of blood T cell repertoires in COVID-19. Only in-frame clones appear in the TCRdb table, and some are missing; sequencing was by immunoSEQ multiplex PCR. The data show under 250,000 clones, around 89% seen once. The specimen was peripheral blood. The receptor set was obtained from a woman in her 30s with COVID-19, enrolled during active disease.

V and J are TRBV11-2 and TRBJ2-4, with 10 bases aligning to TRBD2. Trimming took 0 bases from V and 9 from J; bases not matched to a gene: 8. The CDR3 is made up of 16 amino acids. Germline CDR1 reads SGHAT; CDR2 reads FQNNGV. CDR3 bases: TGTGCCAGCAGCTTAGACCCTCTAGCGGGAGAGGCCATTCAGTACTTC. The encoded protein is CASSLDPLAGEAIQYF.

The chain joins TRBV12-3 or TRBV12-4 to TRBJ1-1, with 9 bases that match TRBD1. V shed 7 bases and J 7 bases; nucleotides not matched to a gene: 7. CDR3 length: 13 amino acids. For the CDR3, the DNA is TGTGCCAGCACGTGGACAGGGGCTGGTGAAGCTTTCTTT. Residues: CASTWTGAGEAFF.

The rearrangement uses TRBV2 and TRBJ1-4; 9 positions agree with TRBD1. This CDR3 has 13 amino acids. In germline, CDR1 is SNHLY, CDR2 FYNNEI. Trimming took 8 bases from V and 8 from J; bases not matched to a gene: 6. CDR3 protein: CASQGQGKEKLFF. The CDR3 DNA reads as TGTGCCAGCCAAGGACAGGGGAAGGAAAAACTGTTTTTT.

This clone was observed once. This chain connects TRBV3-1 (or the pseudogene TRBV3-2) to TRBJ2-1, with D perhaps matching TRBD2 (6 bases). CDR1 LGHDT and CDR2 YNNKEL come from the germline V gene (reference sequence). This CDR3 is built from 17 residues. V shed 0 bases and J shed 1 base, with 13 bases lying between them. The CDR3 loop reads CASSQEGGAESYNEQFF. CDR3 DNA sequence: TGTGCCAGCAGCCAAGAGGGCGGGGCCGAGTCCTACAATGAGCAGTTCTTC.

V usage is TRBV3-1 (or the pseudogene TRBV3-2) and J usage is TRBJ2-5; D might be TRBD1 (5 bases). CDR1 and CDR2 from the germline V gene are LGHDT and YNNKEL (reference sequence). Trimming shortened V by 4 bases and J by 3 bases, and 18 bases separated the two germline ends. The CDR3 covers 16 residues. The CDR3 sequence: CASSRYSAQGKETQYF. As DNA, the CDR3 is TGTGCCAGCAGCCGATACAGCGCCCAGGGAAAAGAGACCCAGTACTTC.

The J gene is TRBJ1-5, the V gene TRBV6-1; D remains ambiguous. Trimming left V 6 bases short and J 7 bases short, with 16 bases between. The germline V gene has CDR1 MNHNS and CDR2 SASEGT. This CDR3 is built from 14 residues. The CDR3 sequence is CASRPPEGRQPQHF. The DNA for the CDR3 is TGTGCCAGCAGGCCGCCCGAGGGTCGGCAGCCCCAGCATTTT.

The rearrangement joins TRBV11-3 to TRBJ1-3; D gene ambiguous. The V end was cut by 0 bases, the J end by 0 bases, with 9 bases between. The CDR3 covers 16 residues. The germline CDR1 and CDR2 sequences are SGHNT and YENEEA. CDR3 in DNA: TGTGCCAGCAGCTTAGATTCTCCGGGCTCTGGAAACACCATATATTTT. This codes for CASSLDSPGSGNTIYF.

The chain is built from TRBV6-1 and TRBJ2-1; 7 bases match TRBD2. The junction had 3 bases not matched to a gene; V was cut back by 3 bases and J by 4 bases. The CDR3 length is 14 residues. Looked up from germline, CDR1 is MNHNS and CDR2 is SASEGT. The CDR3 sequence is CASSEASGYNEQFF. CDR3 DNA sequence: TGTGCCAGCAGTGAGGCTAGCGGATACAATGAGCAGTTCTTC.

V is TRBV12-3 or TRBV12-4 and J is TRBJ1-2, with no clear D. This CDR3 spans 13 amino acids. Trimming left V 6 bases short and J 2 bases short, with 10 bases between. The CDR3 nucleotides read TGTGCCAGCAGCGGAGTTTCCAACTATGGCTACACCTTC. This translates into CASSGVSNYGYTF.

This clone showed up just once. In nucleotides, the CDR3 is TGTGCCACTAGAGAAAATCGGGAGGACACTGAAGCTTTCTTT. Its protein product is CATRENREDTEAFF. The V and J genes are TRBV24-1 and TRBJ1-1, with D unclear. This CDR3 contains 14 residues. CDR1 is KGHDR, CDR2 SFDVKD, per germline. With 10 bases removed from V and 3 bases from J, the gap between germline ends came to 17 bases.

To note about this clone: Since a much larger clone is just one base distant, this may be a read error. The gene calls are TRBV9 and TRBJ1-1; no definite D call. The germline V gene encodes CDR1 SGDLS and CDR2 YYNGEE. The CDR3 loop spans 14 amino acids. This CDR3 reads CANSVEGGNTEAFF. The CDR3 region has the DNA TGTGCCAACAGCGTAGAGGGAGGGAACACTGAAGCTTTCTTT.

This chain links TRBV25-1 with TRBJ2-2; D not certain. CDR1 and CDR2 (germline): MGHDK, SYGVNS. The CDR3 is made up of 14 amino acids. V lost 6 bases, J lost 0 bases, and 8 bases lay in between. CDR3 sequence (DNA): TGTGCCAGCAGCCTCGACACGAACACCGGGGAGCTGTTTTTT. This sequence encodes CASSLDTNTGELFF.

The V call is TRBV28, the J call TRBJ1-5; D is unresolved. CDR1 and CDR2 from the germline V gene are MDHEN and SYDVKM. The V and J ends lost 7 bases and 3 bases respectively, with 10 bases between them. This CDR3 spans 13 amino acids. This CDR3 reads CASNWAHNQPQHF. DNA for the CDR3: TGTGCCAGCAATTGGGCCCACAATCAGCCCCAGCATTTT. Using reference TRBV28 and TRBJ1-5 for the parts outside the CDR3, the full variable domain is DVKVTQSSRYLVKRTGEKVFLECVQDMDHENMFWYRQDPGLGLRLIYFSYDVKMKEKGDIPEGYSVSREKKERFSLILESASTNQTSMYLCASNWAHNQPQHFGDGTRLSIL.